This TCR beta chain comes out of a study of cytomegalovirus exposure and HLA in healthy donors. Amplification used 60 Vbeta primers and 13 Jbeta primers. Produced via immunoSEQ multiplex PCR; TCRdb's table is partial and in-frame only. The sample gives some 100,000 clones, 70% to 80% of which show up once; approximately 4.3% is in the top ten. Germline V CDR1 and CDR2: SGHTA, FQGNSA. The length of the CDR3 is 17 residues. Trimming took 5 bases from V and 8 from J; bases not matched to a gene: 18. This receptor was obtained from a woman aged 18-29 years in good health and CMV-seropositive. This chain uses TRBV7-2 with TRBJ2-4, with TRBD1 matching over 7 bases. The sample was PBMCs. The CDR3 DNA sequence: TGTGCCAGCAGCCACCTTACCGACAGGGAGAGGAAGTACATTCAGTACTTC. It is translated as CASSHLTDRERKYIQYF.